Shown below are 2 T cell receptor beta chains from a single sample sequenced in a study of blood T cells in healthy people across ages. Using a J-beta primer mix together with a sample-barcoded 5' primer, a second PCR was run for about 6 to 12 cycles. TCRdb processed the 5' RACE reads anew with MiXCR; each CDR3 protein has one entry. The data show 850,000 or so distinct CDR3 sequences, around 26% seen once. Source material: blood. All receptors derive from a woman of 80 years or more in good health.

This chain links TRBV7-2 with TRBJ1-1, with D uncertain. Germline-derived CDR1 and CDR2 are SGHTA and FQGNSA. The CDR3 spans 14 residues. The ends were cut back, 2 bases at V and 4 bases at J, with 11 bases in the middle. The chain's CDR3 is CASSLLERVTEAFF. CDR3 nucleotides: TGTGCCAGCAGCTTACTGGAAAGGGTCACTGAAGCTTTCTTT.

The chain carries TRBV5-5 and TRBJ1-4, with D possibly TRBD1 on 6 matching bases. CDR1 is SGHKS, CDR2 YYEKEE, per germline (reference sequence). V was clipped by 5 bases and J by 7 bases, with 18 bases between them. This CDR3 spans 15 amino acids. The CDR3 region has the DNA TGTGCCAGCAGGGCGGGGCTACAGGGTGGTGAAAAACTGTTTTTT. Its translation is CASRAGLQGGEKLFF.